Listed below are T cell receptor beta chains from one sample, sequenced in a study of cytomegalovirus exposure and HLA in healthy donors. Only in-frame clones appear in the TCRdb table, and some are missing; sequencing was by immunoSEQ multiplex PCR. The sample lists approximately 110,000 clones, roughly 82% occurring once. The sequenced material came from PBMCs. The receptor set was obtained from a woman in her sixties or seventies in good health and CMV-seropositive. The CDR3 runs from the conserved cysteine through the conserved F or W. The D gene is left open where the match is weak. Expanded clones get a size class; other rows say once, few or many, or leave the size out.

clone size,V gene,J gene,D gene,CDR3 protein,CDR3 DNA
once,TRBV5-1,TRBJ2-1,NA,CASSLGATLWAEQFF,TGCGCCAGCAGCTTGGGGGCAACGCTATGGGCTGAGCAGTTCTTC
NA,TRBV19,TRBJ1-3,NA,CASTGQRNTIYF,TGTGCCAGCACCGGACAGAGAAACACCATATATTTT
NA,TRBV27,TRBJ1-5,NA,CASRLIGGQPQHF,TGTGCCAGCAGACTAATAGGAGGCCAGCCCCAGCATTTT
NA,TRBV6-4,TRBJ1-1,TRBD1,CASSPGQGNTEAFF,TGTGCCAGCAGTCCTGGACAGGGGAACACTGAAGCTTTCTTT
NA,TRBV9,TRBJ2-1,TRBD2,CASSVGVRGGRVHNEQFF,TGTGCCAGCAGCGTAGGGGTTAGGGGCGGGAGGGTTCATAATGAGCAGTTCTTC
NA,TRBV27,TRBJ2-1,NA,CASSLNTGLGSYNEQFF,TGTGCCAGCAGTTTAAATACAGGGCTCGGCTCCTACAATGAGCAGTTCTTC
NA,TRBV11-2,TRBJ1-1,NA,CASSLEGRNTEAFF,TGTGCCAGCAGCTTAGAGGGGCGGAACACTGAAGCTTTCTTT
NA,TRBV7-2,TRBJ1-1,TRBD1,CASSLGTGNTEAFF,TGTGCCAGCAGCTTAGGGACAGGGAACACTGAAGCTTTCTTT
NA,TRBV29-1,TRBJ2-1,NA,CSVAFGGSPYNEQFF,TGCAGCGTTGCCTTTGGGGGCAGTCCCTACAATGAGCAGTTCTTC
NA,TRBV11-2,TRBJ2-5,NA,CASSPYSGSQETQYF,TGTGCCAGCAGCCCCTATTCAGGCAGCCAAGAGACCCAGTACTTC
NA,TRBV15,TRBJ1-1,TRBD1,CATSRARTGTLNTEAFF,TGTGCCACCAGCAGGGCTAGGACAGGTACTTTGAACACTGAAGCTTTCTTT
NA,TRBV28,TRBJ1-1,NA,CASSFRRNTEAFF,TGTGCCAGCAGTTTTCGTAGGAACACTGAAGCTTTCTTT
few,TRBV29-1,TRBJ2-7,TRBD1,CSVTGVTSSYEQYF,TGCAGCGTAACAGGGGTCACTTCGTCCTACGAGCAGTACTTC
NA,TRBV11-1,TRBJ1-1,NA,CASSFRWQGTEAFF,TGTGCCAGCAGCTTTAGGTGGCAGGGAACTGAAGCTTTCTTT
NA,TRBV9,TRBJ1-5,NA,CASSSGGGNPGPQHF,TGTGCCAGCAGTTCGGGGGGGGGAAATCCAGGGCCCCAGCATTTT
few,TRBV5-6,TRBJ2-4,NA,CASSLELAKNIQYF,TGTGCCAGCAGCTTGGAGCTAGCCAAAAACATTCAGTACTTC
NA,TRBV10-3,TRBJ2-6,NA,CAIGRGSGSSGANVLTF,TGTGCCATCGGGAGGGGGTCAGGCAGCTCTGGGGCCAACGTCCTGACTTTC
NA,TRBV7-3,TRBJ2-6,TRBD1,CASRPGQGPAGANVLTF,TGTGCCAGCAGACCCGGACAGGGACCTGCTGGGGCCAACGTCCTGACTTTC
NA,TRBV11-2,TRBJ2-2,TRBD2,CASSPITSGRAGELFF,TGTGCCAGCAGCCCCATTACTAGCGGGAGGGCCGGGGAGCTGTTTTTT
NA,TRBV9,TRBJ1-1,NA,CASSVDPGIRDTEAFF,TGTGCCAGCAGCGTAGATCCGGGGATAAGGGACACTGAAGCTTTCTTT
NA,TRBV21-1,TRBJ2-2,NA,CASSKGTSGNTGELFF,TGTGCCAGCAGCAAAGGGACTAGCGGCAACACCGGGGAGCTGTTTTTT
NA,TRBV27,TRBJ1-5,TRBD1,CASRDRGRGNQPQHF,TGTGCCAGCAGGGACAGGGGGCGAGGCAATCAGCCCCAGCATTTT
NA,TRBV7-9,TRBJ1-3,NA,CASSPSAYSGNTIYF,TGTGCCAGCAGCCCTAGCGCGTACTCTGGAAACACCATATATTTT
NA,TRBV5-1,TRBJ1-1,TRBD1,CASSLEQGANTEAFF,TGCGCCAGCAGCTTGGAACAGGGGGCCAACACTGAAGCTTTCTTT
NA,TRBV2,TRBJ1-5,NA,CASSEGYQGSRQPQHF,TGTGCCAGCAGTGAGGGATACCAGGGGAGTAGGCAGCCCCAGCATTTT
NA,TRBV30,TRBJ1-2,NA,CAWSLPRVNYGYTF,TGTGCCTGGAGTTTACCGAGGGTTAACTATGGCTACACCTTC
NA,TRBV7-8,TRBJ2-1,TRBD2,CASSAGLAGNSYNEQFF,TGTGCCAGCAGCGCTGGACTAGCGGGAAACTCCTACAATGAGCAGTTCTTC
NA,TRBV5-1,TRBJ2-5,TRBD1,CASSKGQGRETQYF,TGCGCCAGCAGCAAAGGACAGGGGCGAGAGACCCAGTACTTC
NA,TRBV19,TRBJ2-4,NA,CASSTQGNIQYF,TGTGCCAGTAGTACACAGGGAAACATTCAGTACTTC
NA,TRBV19,TRBJ2-7,TRBD2,CASSIAGLANPYEQYF,TGTGCCAGTAGTATAGCCGGACTAGCGAACCCCTACGAGCAGTACTTC
NA,TRBV4-1,TRBJ2-5,TRBD2,CASSQRGGDQETQYF,TGCGCCAGCAGCCAAAGGGGAGGGGACCAAGAGACCCAGTACTTC
few,TRBV4-3,TRBJ1-3,TRBD1,CASSPADRMNTIYF,TGCGCCAGCAGCCCCGCGGACAGGATGAACACCATATATTTT
NA,TRBV2,TRBJ1-2,TRBD1,CASRYTGGGGYTF,TGTGCCAGCAGGTATACAGGGGGAGGAGGCTACACCTTC
NA,TRBV10-3,TRBJ1-1,NA,CAIRAGAAPEAFF,TGTGCCATCAGGGCAGGGGCGGCACCTGAAGCTTTCTTT
NA,TRBV10-3,TRBJ2-7,NA,CAISSGVDEQYF,TGTGCCATCAGTTCAGGGGTGGACGAGCAGTACTTC
NA,TRBV30,TRBJ1-2,NA,CARSREFYGYTF,TGTGCCCGGAGTCGCGAGTTCTATGGCTACACCTTC
NA,TRBV19,TRBJ1-1,TRBD1,CASSSMGQGGTTEAFF,TGTGCCAGTAGTAGTATGGGACAGGGTGGGACCACTGAAGCTTTCTTT
NA,TRBV5-1,TRBJ2-1,TRBD2,CASSPSPTSGGRNEQFF,TGCGCCAGCAGCCCCTCCCCGACTAGCGGGGGCAGGAATGAGCAGTTCTTC
NA,TRBV7-2,TRBJ1-5,NA,CASSMMGATGGGPQHF,TGTGCCAGCAGTATGATGGGGGCGACCGGAGGCGGGCCCCAGCATTTT
NA,TRBV7-6,TRBJ2-1,TRBD1,CASSQTAGQAHNEQFF,TGTGCCAGCAGTCAAACCGCTGGACAGGCGCACAATGAGCAGTTCTTC
NA,TRBV7-9,TRBJ2-7,TRBD1,CASSKGTTGGNEQYF,TGTGCCAGCAGCAAAGGGACGACAGGGGGCAACGAGCAGTACTTC
NA,TRBV5-1,TRBJ1-2,TRBD1,CASSPERTGRYGHTF,TGCGCCAGCAGCCCGGAAAGGACAGGCCGATATGGCCACACCTTC